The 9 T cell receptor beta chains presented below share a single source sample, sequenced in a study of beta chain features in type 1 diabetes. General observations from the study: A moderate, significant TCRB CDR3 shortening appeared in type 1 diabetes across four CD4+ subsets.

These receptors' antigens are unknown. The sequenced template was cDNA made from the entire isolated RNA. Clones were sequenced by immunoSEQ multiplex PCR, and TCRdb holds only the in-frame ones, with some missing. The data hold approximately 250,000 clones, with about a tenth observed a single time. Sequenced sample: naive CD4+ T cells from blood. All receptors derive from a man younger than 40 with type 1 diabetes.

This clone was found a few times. The CDR3 DNA reads as TGCGCCAGCAGCCAGGGACTAGCGAACTACGAGCAGTACTTC. It codes for CASSQGLANYEQYF. The gene calls are TRBV4-3 and TRBJ2-7; 10 nucleotides agree with TRBD2. Germline-derived CDR1 and CDR2 are LGHNA and YSLEER. CDR3 size: 14 residues. Trimming removed 3 bases from V and 3 bases from J; junction bases left unmatched: 2.

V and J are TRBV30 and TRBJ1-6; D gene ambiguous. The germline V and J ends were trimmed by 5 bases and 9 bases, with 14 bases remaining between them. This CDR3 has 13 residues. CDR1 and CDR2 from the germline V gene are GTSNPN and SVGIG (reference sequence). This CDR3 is CAWGTEGASPLHF. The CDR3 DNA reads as TGTGCCTGGGGAACCGAAGGAGCTTCACCCCTCCACTTT.

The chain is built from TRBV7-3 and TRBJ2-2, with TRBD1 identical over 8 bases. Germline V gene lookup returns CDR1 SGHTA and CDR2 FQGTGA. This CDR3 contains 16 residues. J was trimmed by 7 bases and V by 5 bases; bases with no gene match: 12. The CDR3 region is CASSLLGQGASGELFF. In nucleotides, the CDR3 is TGTGCCAGCAGCCTCCTAGGGCAGGGGGCAAGCGGGGAGCTGTTTTTT.

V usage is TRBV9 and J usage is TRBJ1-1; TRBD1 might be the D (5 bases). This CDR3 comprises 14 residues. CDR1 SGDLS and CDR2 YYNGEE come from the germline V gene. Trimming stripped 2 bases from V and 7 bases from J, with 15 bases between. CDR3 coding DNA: TGTGCCAGCAGCGTCCAATTGGGGGGGGGTGAAGCTTTCTTT. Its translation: CASSVQLGGGEAFF. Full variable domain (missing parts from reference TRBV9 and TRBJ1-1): DSGVTQTPKHLITATGQRVTLRCSPRSGDLSVYWYQQSLDQGLQFLIQYYNGEERAKGNILERFSAQQFPDLHSELNLSSLELGDSALYFCASSVQLGGGEAFFGQGTRLTVV.

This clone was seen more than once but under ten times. This CDR3 reads CASSPTGQGYQPQHF. The CDR3, as DNA: TGTGCCAGCTCACCAACGGGACAGGGGTATCAGCCCCAGCATTTT. The chain carries TRBV18 and TRBJ1-5; 10 bases match TRBD1. Germline V gives CDR1 KGHSH, CDR2 LQKENI. J lost 5 bases, V lost 2 bases, and 3 bases had no gene match. This CDR3 spans 15 amino acids.

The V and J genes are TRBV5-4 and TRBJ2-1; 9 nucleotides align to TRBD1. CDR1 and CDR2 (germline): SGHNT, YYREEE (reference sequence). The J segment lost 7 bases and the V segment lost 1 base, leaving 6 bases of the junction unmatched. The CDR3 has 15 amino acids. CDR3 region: CASSLRQGDGNEQFF. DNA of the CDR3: TGTGCCAGCAGCTTGAGACAGGGGGATGGTAATGAGCAGTTCTTC.

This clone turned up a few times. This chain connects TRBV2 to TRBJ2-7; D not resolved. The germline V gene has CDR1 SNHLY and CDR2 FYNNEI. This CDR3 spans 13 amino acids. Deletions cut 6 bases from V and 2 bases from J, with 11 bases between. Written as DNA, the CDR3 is TGTGCCAGCAGGCCGACCGGAGCCTACGAGCAGTACTTC. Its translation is CASRPTGAYEQYF.

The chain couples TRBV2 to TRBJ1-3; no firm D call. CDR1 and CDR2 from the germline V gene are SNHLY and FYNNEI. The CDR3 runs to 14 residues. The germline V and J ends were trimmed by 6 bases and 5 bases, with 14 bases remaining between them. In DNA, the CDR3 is TGTGCCAGCAGCGAACGCACTTACCGAAACACCATATATTTT. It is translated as CASSERTYRNTIYF.

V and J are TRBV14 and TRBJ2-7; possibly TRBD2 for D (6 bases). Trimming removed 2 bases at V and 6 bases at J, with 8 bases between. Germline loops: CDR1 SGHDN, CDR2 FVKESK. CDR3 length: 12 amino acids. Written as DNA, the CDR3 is TGTGCCAGCAGCCAACTCGGGGGCGAGCAGTACTTC. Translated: CASSQLGGEQYF.